These T cell receptor beta chains were read from a single sample in a study of cytomegalovirus exposure and HLA in healthy donors. Produced via immunoSEQ multiplex PCR; TCRdb's table is partial and in-frame only. The sample carries 150,000 to 200,000 clones, more than 65% recorded once. What was sequenced was PBMCs. The receptors derive from a man aged 50 to 59 in good health and CMV-seropositive. The CDR3 runs from the conserved cysteine through the conserved F or W. Fields, in order: clone size, V gene, D gene, J gene, CDR3 DNA, CDR3 protein. The D gene is left open where the match is weak. Where a row states a size, it is once, few, many or the class of an expanded clone; other rows omit it.

abundance: .
v_gene: TRBV6-1
d_gene: TRBD2
j_gene: TRBJ2-1
CDR3nt: TGTGCCAGCAGGCGGGACTACGGCTACAATGAGCAGTTCTTC
CDR3aa: CASRRDYGYNEQFF

abundance: .
v_gene: TRBV19
d_gene: .
j_gene: TRBJ2-1
CDR3nt: TGTGCCAGTAGCCTAGACTACAATGAGCAGTTCTTC
CDR3aa: CASSLDYNEQFF

abundance: .
v_gene: TRBV25-1
d_gene: .
j_gene: TRBJ2-1
CDR3nt: TGTGCCAGCACGTGGACTGGAGGGAATGAGCAGTTCTTC
CDR3aa: CASTWTGGNEQFF

abundance: .
v_gene: TRBV7-3
d_gene: TRBD1
j_gene: TRBJ2-7
CDR3nt: TGTGCCAGCAGCTTAACAGGACAGGGTGGTTACGAGCAGTACTTC
CDR3aa: CASSLTGQGGYEQYF

abundance: .
v_gene: TRBV19
d_gene: .
j_gene: TRBJ2-4
CDR3nt: TGTGCCAGTAGTATGCAGGGGTTAGCCAAAAACATTCAGTACTTC
CDR3aa: CASSMQGLAKNIQYF

abundance: .
v_gene: TRBV15
d_gene: .
j_gene: TRBJ2-1
CDR3nt: TGTGCCACCAGCCGAGGAGGAAGCTCCTACAATGAGCAGTTCTTC
CDR3aa: CATSRGGSSYNEQFF

abundance: .
v_gene: TRBV10-3
d_gene: TRBD1
j_gene: TRBJ2-1
CDR3nt: TGTGCCACCGACGACAGGGGCCAGCAGTTCTTC
CDR3aa: CATDDRGQQFF

abundance: .
v_gene: TRBV7-2
d_gene: TRBD1
j_gene: TRBJ1-6
CDR3nt: TGTGCCAGCAGCTTAGATGTCAGGGGGCGATCACCCCTCCACTTT
CDR3aa: CASSLDVRGRSPLHF

abundance: .
v_gene: TRBV27
d_gene: TRBD1
j_gene: TRBJ1-6
CDR3nt: TGTGCCAGCAGTGACAGGGTGGGCTCACCCCTCCACTTT
CDR3aa: CASSDRVGSPLHF

abundance: .
v_gene: TRBV2
d_gene: .
j_gene: TRBJ1-5
CDR3nt: TGTGCCAGCAGTGACGGGGGGGTGAGCAATCAGCCCCAGCATTTT
CDR3aa: CASSDGGVSNQPQHF

abundance: .
v_gene: TRBV7-6
d_gene: TRBD2
j_gene: TRBJ2-1
CDR3nt: TGTGCCAGCAGCTTTGCGGGGGTGGATGAGCAGTTCTTC
CDR3aa: CASSFAGVDEQFF

abundance: .
v_gene: TRBV6-5
d_gene: TRBD2
j_gene: TRBJ2-3
CDR3nt: TGTGCCAGCAGCCCCTTGGCGGGAGTTCTCGATACGCAGTATTTT
CDR3aa: CASSPLAGVLDTQYF

abundance: .
v_gene: TRBV6-6
d_gene: TRBD1
j_gene: TRBJ1-2
CDR3nt: TGTGCCAGCAGTTTCTTAGACCGGGACAGGGAAAATATGGAGGCCTTC
CDR3aa: CASSFLDRDRENMEAF

abundance: .
v_gene: TRBV19
d_gene: .
j_gene: TRBJ1-5
CDR3nt: TGTGCCAGTAGTTGGGGGGAGTTTCAGCCCCAGCATTTT
CDR3aa: CASSWGEFQPQHF

abundance: .
v_gene: TRBV11-2
d_gene: TRBD2
j_gene: TRBJ2-1
CDR3nt: TGTGCCAGCAGCAAGACTAGCGGGAGTCTGGCTGAGCAGTTCTTC
CDR3aa: CASSKTSGSLAEQFF

abundance: .
v_gene: TRBV5-4
d_gene: TRBD2
j_gene: TRBJ2-2
CDR3nt: TGTGCCAGCAGCTTGGCTAGCGGGAGCGCCGGGGAGCTGTTTTTT
CDR3aa: CASSLASGSAGELFF

abundance: .
v_gene: TRBV30
d_gene: TRBD1
j_gene: TRBJ2-3
CDR3nt: TGTGCCTGGAGTGTGGCCCCAGACAGGGGGCCGTCGTATTTT
CDR3aa: CAWSVAPDRGPSYF

abundance: .
v_gene: TRBV4-2
d_gene: .
j_gene: TRBJ2-3
CDR3nt: TGTGCCAGCAGCCAAGATCGCCGGGTTACCACAGATACGCAGTATTTT
CDR3aa: CASSQDRRVTTDTQYF

abundance: once
v_gene: TRBV18
d_gene: .
j_gene: TRBJ1-1
CDR3nt: TGTGCCAGCTCACCCCTAGACGCTGAAGCTTTCTTT
CDR3aa: CASSPLDAEAFF

abundance: once
v_gene: TRBV7-9
d_gene: TRBD2
j_gene: TRBJ2-5
CDR3nt: TGTGCCAGCAGCTCCCAGGGGACTAGCGGGAGGGCCCAGACCCAGTACTTC
CDR3aa: CASSSQGTSGRAQTQYF

abundance: few
v_gene: TRBV28
d_gene: .
j_gene: TRBJ2-7
CDR3nt: TGTGCCAGCAGTTTATTTCCAGGGAAATACGAGCAGTACTTC
CDR3aa: CASSLFPGKYEQYF

abundance: .
v_gene: TRBV2
d_gene: TRBD2
j_gene: TRBJ2-1
CDR3nt: TGTGCCAGCAGAAGCGGGAGGGCCGCGGATGAGCAGTTCTTC
CDR3aa: CASRSGRAADEQFF

abundance: .
v_gene: TRBV9
d_gene: TRBD2
j_gene: TRBJ2-1
CDR3nt: TGTGCCAGCAGCGTAGTGGGGGGGGTTTACAATGAGCAGTTCTTC
CDR3aa: CASSVVGGVYNEQFF

abundance: .
v_gene: TRBV5-1
d_gene: .
j_gene: TRBJ2-7
CDR3nt: TGCGCCAGCAGCTTGCAAATAGCGAATGAGCAGTACTTC
CDR3aa: CASSLQIANEQYF

abundance: .
v_gene: TRBV4-2
d_gene: TRBD1
j_gene: TRBJ1-2
CDR3nt: TGTGCCAGCAGCCAAGAATCAATTGGACAGGGGGCGCGGGATGGCTACACCTTC
CDR3aa: CASSQESIGQGARDGYTF

abundance: once
v_gene: TRBV6-5
d_gene: .
j_gene: TRBJ1-2
CDR3nt: TGTGCCAGCAGTTACTCAAGGGAGGCCTATGGCTACACCTTC
CDR3aa: CASSYSREAYGYTF

abundance: .
v_gene: TRBV5-1
d_gene: TRBD2
j_gene: TRBJ2-3
CDR3nt: TGCGCCAGCAGCAAGGGACTAGCGGGATCCCCAGATACGCAGTATTTT
CDR3aa: CASSKGLAGSPDTQYF

abundance: .
v_gene: TRBV5-1
d_gene: TRBD1
j_gene: TRBJ2-7
CDR3nt: TGCGCCAGCAGCTTAGCAAAGGGACAGGGGACCTACGAGCAGTACTTC
CDR3aa: CASSLAKGQGTYEQYF

abundance: .
v_gene: TRBV29-1
d_gene: .
j_gene: TRBJ1-1
CDR3nt: TGCAGCGCAGGGACATCGAACACTGAAGCTTTCTTT
CDR3aa: CSAGTSNTEAFF

abundance: few
v_gene: TRBV7-9
d_gene: .
j_gene: TRBJ2-1
CDR3nt: TGTGCCAGCAGCTCCTCCAGTGGGGCGGAACGGAATGAGCAGTTCTTC
CDR3aa: CASSSSSGAERNEQFF

abundance: few
v_gene: TRBV6-4
d_gene: .
j_gene: TRBJ2-2
CDR3nt: TGTGCCAGCAGCGGACAGAACACCGGGGAGCTGTTTTTT
CDR3aa: CASSGQNTGELFF

abundance: once
v_gene: TRBV29-1
d_gene: .
j_gene: TRBJ1-1
CDR3nt: TGCAGCGTTGGAATAGCTGAAGCTTTCTTT
CDR3aa: CSVGIAEAFF

abundance: .
v_gene: TRBV28
d_gene: TRBD2
j_gene: TRBJ2-5
CDR3nt: TGTGCCAGCAGTCAAGGACTAGCGGGGCGGCAAGAGACCCAGTACTTC
CDR3aa: CASSQGLAGRQETQYF

abundance: few
v_gene: TRBV5-6
d_gene: TRBD1
j_gene: TRBJ2-1
CDR3nt: TGTGCCAGCAGCTCCCGCCGCAGGGGGCTGCACAATGAGCAGTTCTTC
CDR3aa: CASSSRRRGLHNEQFF

abundance: .
v_gene: TRBV18
d_gene: TRBD1
j_gene: TRBJ1-1
CDR3nt: TGTGCCAGCTCACCCTGGACAGGGTTTGGCACTGAAGCTTTCTTT
CDR3aa: CASSPWTGFGTEAFF

abundance: .
v_gene: TRBV7-9
d_gene: .
j_gene: TRBJ1-3
CDR3nt: TGTGCCAGCAGCTTACCCCGGGGAAACACCATATATTTT
CDR3aa: CASSLPRGNTIYF

abundance: .
v_gene: TRBV6-5
d_gene: .
j_gene: TRBJ1-1
CDR3nt: TGTGCCAGCAGCCGCGCTCACTACACTGAAGCTTTCTTT
CDR3aa: CASSRAHYTEAFF

abundance: .
v_gene: TRBV19
d_gene: .
j_gene: TRBJ1-1
CDR3nt: TGTGCCAGTAGTATCGGAGCAGGGTGGAACACTGAAGCTTTCTTT
CDR3aa: CASSIGAGWNTEAFF

abundance: .
v_gene: TRBV7-9
d_gene: .
j_gene: TRBJ2-5
CDR3nt: TGTGCCAGCAGAAAAGCTGCTAGCGAGGAGACCCAGTACTTC
CDR3aa: CASRKAASEETQYF

abundance: .
v_gene: TRBV11-2
d_gene: .
j_gene: TRBJ1-1
CDR3nt: TGTGCCAGCAGCTTGAAAACAGGCCTCAACACTGAAGCTTTCTTT
CDR3aa: CASSLKTGLNTEAFF

abundance: .
v_gene: TRBV7-9
d_gene: .
j_gene: TRBJ1-2
CDR3nt: TGTGCCAGCAGCTTCTGGACAGCTACCTATGGCTACACCTTC
CDR3aa: CASSFWTATYGYTF

abundance: .
v_gene: TRBV30
d_gene: .
j_gene: TRBJ2-1
CDR3nt: TGTGCCTGGAGTCCCCCTTTGGGAACAGGGTGGAATGAGCAGTTCTTC
CDR3aa: CAWSPPLGTGWNEQFF

abundance: .
v_gene: TRBV7-3
d_gene: .
j_gene: TRBJ2-1
CDR3nt: TGTGCCAGCAGCTCCTGGGTCGGAGCTGAGCAGTTCTTC
CDR3aa: CASSSWVGAEQFF

abundance: .
v_gene: TRBV5-8
d_gene: .
j_gene: TRBJ2-7
CDR3nt: TGTGCCAGCAGCCCGCAGGCTCGTCCCCTCGAGCAGTACTTC
CDR3aa: CASSPQARPLEQYF

abundance: .
v_gene: TRBV7-3
d_gene: TRBD2
j_gene: TRBJ2-1
CDR3nt: TGTGCCAGCAGCGACGCTAGCGGGAGGAACAATGAGCAGTTCTTC
CDR3aa: CASSDASGRNNEQFF

abundance: .
v_gene: TRBV4-2
d_gene: .
j_gene: TRBJ2-7
CDR3nt: TGTGCCAGCAGCCAAGATGGCGGGACAGCCTCCTACGAGCAGTACTTC
CDR3aa: CASSQDGGTASYEQYF

abundance: once
v_gene: TRBV20-1
d_gene: TRBD1
j_gene: TRBJ2-7
CDR3nt: TGCAGTGTCGACAGGGGAACGATCCAGTACTTC
CDR3aa: CSVDRGTIQYF

abundance: .
v_gene: TRBV6-6
d_gene: .
j_gene: TRBJ2-7
CDR3nt: TGTGCCAGCAGTCAGTCCAGAGGTAACGAGCAGTACTTC
CDR3aa: CASSQSRGNEQYF

abundance: .
v_gene: TRBV2
d_gene: TRBD1
j_gene: TRBJ1-5
CDR3nt: TGTGCCAGCAGTACCCCCCGGGACAGGGCAACCAATCAGCCCCAGCATTTT
CDR3aa: CASSTPRDRATNQPQHF

abundance: .
v_gene: TRBV6-5
d_gene: TRBD1
j_gene: TRBJ1-6
CDR3nt: TGTGCCAGCAGTTACGACAGGGAATATAATTCACCCCTCCACTTT
CDR3aa: CASSYDREYNSPLHF

abundance: once
v_gene: TRBV28
d_gene: TRBD1
j_gene: TRBJ2-5
CDR3nt: TGTGCCAGCAGTTTGGGCAGGGGGCGACAGGAGACCCAGTACTTC
CDR3aa: CASSLGRGRQETQYF

abundance: once
v_gene: TRBV10-1
d_gene: TRBD2
j_gene: TRBJ2-7
CDR3nt: TGCGCCAGCAGTGATGGACTAGCGGGTTCGGTTTCCTACGAGCAGTACTTC
CDR3aa: CASSDGLAGSVSYEQYF

abundance: .
v_gene: TRBV6-5
d_gene: .
j_gene: TRBJ2-5
CDR3nt: TGTGCCAGCAGTTTCCGACAGGGGACTAGCAAAGAGACCCAGTACTTC
CDR3aa: CASSFRQGTSKETQYF

abundance: .
v_gene: TRBV5-1
d_gene: .
j_gene: TRBJ1-2
CDR3nt: TGCGCCAGCAGCTTGGTCGAGAACTATGGCTACACCTTC
CDR3aa: CASSLVENYGYTF

abundance: .
v_gene: TRBV7-9
d_gene: TRBD2
j_gene: TRBJ2-3
CDR3nt: TGTGCCAGCAACAGACCAGGACTAGCGGGGGGGGATACGCAGTATTTT
CDR3aa: CASNRPGLAGGDTQYF